This T cell receptor beta chain came from a study of high-grade serous ovarian cancer treatment subgroups. Study background: Mean per sample: approximately 13,000 reads, more than 6,500 unique TCR beta rearrangements.

Whole-study results and caveats: Only CDR3 was analyzed; CDR1 and CDR2 were not.

Libraries were prepared by immunoSEQ multiplex PCR; TCRdb keeps only in-frame clonotypes and omits some of them. The table shows approximately 2,600 clones, with 82% occurring only once. Details on this clone: Its antigen remains unknown.

Tumor tissue was taken before any definitive surgery or chemotherapy was given. V gave up 6 bases and J gave up 1 base, with 15 bases separating them. The germline V gene encodes CDR1 SGHVS and CDR2 FQNEAQ. The CDR3 has 16 residues. Material for sequencing was tumor tissue. This TCR derives from a human donor with high-grade serous ovarian cancer. The gene calls are TRBV7-8 and TRBJ2-2, with D tentatively TRBD2 (6 bases). CDR3 in amino acids: CASSWPRLGNTGELFF. The CDR3 nucleotides are TGTGCCAGCAGTTGGCCTCGACTAGGGAACACCGGGGAGCTGTTTTTT.